These 12 T cell receptor beta chains were sequenced from one sample in a study of neurological immune-mediated disorders. TCRdb reprocessed the 5' RACE reads with MiXCR, giving one entry per CDR3 protein. The sample holds 66,000 or so distinct CDR3 sequences; less than 5.5% are singletons and the top ten take 2.8%. The sample was PBMCs. Source of these receptors: a young woman with multiple sclerosis.

This clonotype was seen many times. The chain joins TRBV5-1 to TRBJ2-2; D remains unclear. The V gene's germline CDR1 is SGHRS and CDR2 YFSETQ. The V end was cut by 1 base, the J end by 0 bases, with 13 bases between. CDR3 length: 17 residues. CDR3 nucleotide sequence: TGCGCCAGCAGCTTGCGAGAAGGCCAGGCGAACACCGGGGAGCTGTTTTTT. Translating it yields CASSLREGQANTGELFF.

This sequence joins TRBV7-8 and TRBJ2-1; 9 nucleotides line up with TRBD1. The CDR3 is 16 residues long. J lost 2 bases, V lost 1 base, and 3 bases had no gene match. Germline CDR1 reads SGHVS; CDR2 reads FQNEAQ. The CDR3 protein is CASSLGGQGPYNEQFF. The CDR3 DNA reads as TGTGCCAGCAGCTTAGGGGGACAGGGCCCCTACAATGAGCAGTTCTTC.

At least ten counts were recorded for this clonotype. The chain combines TRBV29-1 with TRBJ2-6; the D gene is possibly TRBD1 (6 bases). The CDR3 spans 15 residues. The germline V gene encodes CDR1 SQVTM and CDR2 ANQGSEA. V dropped 6 bases and J dropped 2 bases, with 14 bases sitting between them. This CDR3 reads CSVPEWGPGANVLTF. The CDR3 nucleotides are TGCAGCGTACCTGAATGGGGGCCTGGGGCCAACGTCCTGACTTTC.

This clonotype has ten or more counts. The chain is built from TRBV4-2 and TRBJ1-3, with D possibly matching TRBD1 (6 bases). V was pared by 1 base and J by 4 bases, with 11 bases between. Germline values: CDR1 LGHNA, CDR2 YNFKEQ. This CDR3 comprises 15 residues. The CDR3 reads CASSQGRGEGNTIYF. The CDR3 DNA reads as TGTGCCAGCAGCCAAGGCAGGGGAGAAGGAAACACCATATATTTT.

This clonotype has a count of ten or more. This sequence joins TRBV5-1 and TRBJ2-2; no firm D call. V lost 7 bases and J 1 base, leaving 11 bases between the germline ends. This CDR3 has 14 amino acids. Germline values: CDR1 SGHRS, CDR2 YFSETQ. The CDR3 spells CASQIKGNTGELFF. CDR3 sequence (DNA): TGCGCCAGCCAGATCAAGGGGAACACCGGGGAGCTGTTTTTT.

The J gene is TRBJ2-1, the V gene TRBV20-1, with 8 nucleotides matching TRBD2. Germline V gene sequence: CDR1 DFQATT, CDR2 SNEGSKA (reference sequence). With V trimmed by 4 bases and J by 5 bases, 7 bases remained unmatched. The CDR3 extends over 14 amino acids. The CDR3 region is CSATGTRGNNEQFF. As DNA, the CDR3 is TGCAGTGCTACCGGGACTAGAGGAAACAATGAGCAGTTCTTC.

This clonotype was seen repeatedly, ten times or more. The chain joins TRBV3-1 to TRBJ2-3; D unresolved. Germline V CDR1 and CDR2: LGHDT, YNNKEL (reference sequence). Deletions cut 1 base from V and 3 bases from J, with 8 bases between. The length of the CDR3 is 14 residues. CDR3 loop: CASSQVYGTDTQYF. CDR3 nucleotide sequence: TGTGCCAGCAGCCAAGTTTACGGAACAGATACGCAGTATTTT.

This chain joins TRBV6-4 and TRBJ2-3, with D possibly TRBD2 on 6 matching bases. In germline, CDR1 is MRHNA, CDR2 SNTAGT. The CDR3 contains 15 residues. Trimming removed 3 bases from V and 1 base from J, with 11 bases in between. This chain's CDR3 is CASSETQRGTDTQYF. The CDR3, as DNA: TGTGCCAGCAGTGAAACCCAGCGGGGCACAGATACGCAGTATTTT.

Many counts were recorded for this clonotype. This sequence joins TRBV19 and TRBJ2-1; the D gene is possibly TRBD1 (5 bases). The ends were cut back, 6 bases at V and 0 bases at J, with 12 bases in the middle. The germline gives CDR1 LNHDA, CDR2 SQIVND (reference sequence). The CDR3 sequence is 15 residues long. The CDR3: CASRTDAASYNEQFF. The CDR3 coding sequence is TGTGCCAGTAGGACAGACGCTGCCTCCTACAATGAGCAGTTCTTC.

This clonotype was recorded a few times. The chain carries TRBV3-1 and TRBJ2-3; D perhaps matches TRBD2 (7 bases). V was cut by 1 base and J by 2 bases, with 13 bases left in between. Per germline, CDR1 LGHDT and CDR2 YNNKEL (reference sequence). This CDR3 spans 16 amino acids. The CDR3 reads CASSQAAGDITDTQYF. The CDR3 region has the DNA TGTGCCAGCAGCCAAGCGGCGGGGGACATCACAGATACGCAGTATTTT.

This chain joins TRBV27 and TRBJ2-4; a weak D match, TRBD1 (7 bases). V gave up 7 bases and J gave up 3 bases, with 34 bases separating them. The CDR3 spans 21 residues. Germline V gives CDR1 MNHEY, CDR2 SMNVEV (reference sequence). The CDR3 is CASIRTGDFGEAQTYKNIQYF. The CDR3 DNA reads TGTGCCAGCATTCGAACAGGGGACTTCGGCGAAGCGCAAACTTACAAAAACATTCAGTACTTC.

This clonotype is medium-sized by share. The V call is TRBV7-2, the J call TRBJ2-5; D might be TRBD2 (6 bases). Germline V gives CDR1 SGHTA, CDR2 FQGNSA. Trimming took 6 bases from V and 4 from J, leaving 18 bases between them. The CDR3 totals 15 residues. CDR3 DNA: TGTGCCAGCAGTGCCGATCCTGGGGGGACAGAGACCCAGTACTTC. This sequence encodes CASSADPGGTETQYF.